This record looks at one T cell receptor beta chain sequence and its context. Other nucleotide sequences from this sample produce the same CDR3. Assay: immunoSEQ multiplex PCR; the TCRdb copy retains only in-frame clones and omits some. The sample contains 350,000 to 450,000 clones, around 87% of which appear only once. There are 15 residues in the CDR3. CDR1 is GTSNPN and CDR2 is SVGIG in the germline V gene (reference sequence). The J segment lost 3 bases and the V segment lost 0 bases, leaving 1 base of the junction unmatched. The data are from a study of Ad26.COV2.S vaccination and SARS-CoV-2 variants. Noted treatment: over 15 received Ad26.COV2.S at low or high dose, single or two shots; several received placebo; per-sample allocation not given. The investigators took samples on day 63 after the first vaccine or placebo injection.

This clonotype was sampled from a person aged 18-65 years who received the Ad26.COV2.S COVID-19 vaccine or a placebo. Material: peripheral blood, obtained in a trial of Ad26.COV2.S vaccine versus placebo. The chain joins TRBV30 to TRBJ2-1; the match to TRBD1 covers 11 bases. As DNA, the CDR3 is TGTGCCTGGAGTGTCGGGACAGGGGGCTACAATGAGCAGTTCTTC. It is translated as CAWSVGTGGYNEQFF.